This TCR beta chain was recorded in a study of blood T cell repertoires in COVID-19. Study-level background: Specimens from acute and convalescent COVID-19 originated in the United States, Italy and Spain. T cells, B-cell-depleted T cells, or PBMCs provided the cDNA or gDNA that served as material.

There are 14 residues in the CDR3. CDR1 and CDR2 (germline): MDHEN, SYDVKM. V was trimmed by 3 bases and J by 1 base, leaving 10 bases between them. Sequencing was performed with immunoSEQ multiplex PCR; in TCRdb, only in-frame clones are kept and a portion is missing. The profile shows some 250,000 clones, roughly 86% of them singletons. Sequencing used peripheral blood. This clonotype was obtained from an elderly man with acute or convalescent COVID-19. The chain recombines TRBV28 with TRBJ2-7, with a possible D match to TRBD2 (6 bases). The CDR3 DNA follows: TGTGCCAGCAGTTTCACGGGACTTTCCTACGAGCAGTACTTC. Translation: CASSFTGLSYEQYF.